A selection of T cell receptor beta chains follows, all from one sample in a study of CD4 T cells in relation to SARS-CoV-2 and coronaviruses. Method: immunoSEQ multiplex PCR; TCRdb's copy keeps in-frame clones and lacks some. Counted here are about 37,000 clones, 70% to 90% occurring once; the ten biggest clones make up about a tenth. The sample comprised memory CD4+ T cells from PBMCs. The receptor set was obtained from an adult with COVID-19. The CDR3 runs from the conserved cysteine through the conserved F or W. The D gene is left open where the match is weak. Some rows have no size entry. The others give once, few or many, or a class for an expanded clone.

TRBD1	TRBJ1-1	NA	TRBV5-4	TGTGCCAGCAGCTTGCCCCGGACAGGCTCTGAAGCTTTCTTT	CASSLPRTGSEAFF
NA	TRBJ1-5	NA	TRBV27	TGTGCCAGCAGTCGGGGAAATCAGCCCCAGCATTTT	CASSRGNQPQHF
TRBD2	TRBJ2-3	NA	TRBV19	TGTGCCAGTAGTACCCGCGGCATAGCGGGGGGGTCGGATACGCAGTATTTT	CASSTRGIAGGSDTQYF
NA	TRBJ2-5	NA	TRBV6-1	TGTGCCAGCAGTGAAGCGGGGCAGAGCCAAGAGACCCAGTACTTC	CASSEAGQSQETQYF
TRBD2	TRBJ2-7	NA	TRBV2	TGTGCCAGCAGTGGGGGGGGACTAGCGGGGAGAACCTACGAGCAGTACTTC	CASSGGGLAGRTYEQYF
NA	TRBJ1-4	NA	TRBV6-5	TGTGCCAGCAGTTACGGTTGGGGGAGTGAAAAACTGTTTTTT	CASSYGWGSEKLFF
NA	TRBJ2-2	once	TRBV9	TGTGCCAGCAGCGTAGGGGGCGGGACAACGAACACCGGGGAGCTGTTTTTT	CASSVGGGTTNTGELFF
NA	TRBJ1-3	NA	TRBV28	TGTGCCAGCAGCCACCTGGACTCTGGAAACACCATATATTTT	CASSHLDSGNTIYF
TRBD1	TRBJ2-7	NA	TRBV7-8	TGTGCCAGCAGCTTCGACCAGGGGGCCGACGAGCAGTACTTC	CASSFDQGADEQYF
NA	TRBJ2-7	NA	TRBV18	TGTGCCAGCTCACCCAAGGGGGGGCCCGGCTCCTACGAGCAGTACTTC	CASSPKGGPGSYEQYF
NA	TRBJ2-1	few	TRBV11-2	TGTGCCAGCAGCTTATCCAGAAGGGTGGAGTACAATGAGCAGTTCTTC	CASSLSRRVEYNEQFF
TRBD2	TRBJ2-1	NA	TRBV6-1	TGTGCCAGCAGTGGAGGGCTAGCGGGGGCCTACAATGAGCAGTTCTTC	CASSGGLAGAYNEQFF
TRBD1	TRBJ2-7	once	TRBV5-8	TGTGCCAGCAGCTTTAACAGGGGGCAATTCAACGAGCAGTACTTC	CASSFNRGQFNEQYF
TRBD1	TRBJ2-7	NA	TRBV6-5	TGTGCCAGCAGTTACTCGACCGACAGGGGATACGAGCAGTACTTC	CASSYSTDRGYEQYF
NA	TRBJ2-3	NA	TRBV5-6	TGTGCCAGCAGCTCCGACTTTAGCGGATCTAGCACAGATACGCAGTATTTT	CASSSDFSGSSTDTQYF
TRBD1	TRBJ1-5	NA	TRBV27	TGTGCCAGCAGTTTTGGTTCACAGGGGGGCCAGCCCCAGCATTTT	CASSFGSQGGQPQHF
NA	TRBJ1-1	few	TRBV19	TGTGCCAGTATGCCAGGGATGAGGGCGAACACTGAAGCTTTCTTT	CASMPGMRANTEAFF
NA	TRBJ2-1	NA	TRBV4-2	TGTGCCAGCAGCCAAGTCATCCCGGTACTAGGCTATGAGCAGTTCTTC	CASSQVIPVLGYEQFF
TRBD2	TRBJ2-5	NA	TRBV7-8	TGTGCCAGCAGCCATCAGACTAGCGCTTTACAAGAGACCCAGTACTTC	CASSHQTSALQETQYF
NA	TRBJ2-7	NA	TRBV6-4	TGTGCCAGCAGTGAGCGAGGGGGTTACGAGCAGTACTTC	CASSERGGYEQYF
NA	TRBJ1-2	NA	TRBV5-1	TGCGCCAGCAGCTTGACCCAGGGTGGCTATGGCTACACCTTC	CASSLTQGGYGYTF
NA	TRBJ2-7	NA	TRBV7-2	TGTGCCAGCAGCCCCTACTCCTACGAGCAGTACTTC	CASSPYSYEQYF
TRBD1	TRBJ2-7	NA	TRBV9	TGTGCCAGCAGCGTAGGGTTGGGACAGGGGTTGCACTCGTCCGGCTACGAGCAGTACTTC	CASSVGLGQGLHSSGYEQYF
NA	TRBJ2-2	few	TRBV4-2	TGTGCCAGCAGCCAAACATTGAACACCGGGGAGCTGTTTTTT	CASSQTLNTGELFF
NA	TRBJ1-3	NA	TRBV5-1	TGCGCCAGCAGCTTGGCTGGGGCCTACTCTGGAAACACCATATATTTT	CASSLAGAYSGNTIYF
NA	TRBJ1-6	few	TRBV6-5	TGTGCCAGCAGTTTTTTGGATTCACCCCTCCACTTT	CASSFLDSPLHF
NA	TRBJ1-2	NA	TRBV5-4	TGTGCCAGCAGCCCCGCGGAAGTTGGACTGTTGGGCTACACCTTC	CASSPAEVGLLGYTF
NA	TRBJ2-7	NA	TRBV9	TGTGCCAGCAGTTTGGGAGCACAGGGCACCTACGAGCAGTACTTC	CASSLGAQGTYEQYF
NA	TRBJ1-5	NA	TRBV6-5	TGTGCCAGCAGTTACTCGGGGGGCAATCAGCCCCAGCATTTT	CASSYSGGNQPQHF
NA	TRBJ2-2	NA	TRBV19	TGTGCCAGTATCCCGGAGGTCGGGACCGGGGAGCTGTTTTTT	CASIPEVGTGELFF
NA	TRBJ1-1	NA	TRBV6-5	TGTGCCAGCAGTTACATCCACGGTGAAGCTTTCTTT	CASSYIHGEAFF
TRBD2	TRBJ2-7	NA	TRBV9	TGTGCCAGCGCTGCGGGGGGCTCCTACGAGCAGTACTTC	CASAAGGSYEQYF
TRBD1	TRBJ2-7	NA	TRBV7-2	TGTGCCAGCAGCTTAAACAGGGGCGAGCAGTACTTC	CASSLNRGEQYF
NA	TRBJ1-2	NA	TRBV6-1	TGTGCCAGCAGTGAAATCGGGGGTAGGGATGGCTACACCTTC	CASSEIGGRDGYTF
TRBD1	TRBJ1-1	NA	TRBV7-2	TGTGCCAGCAGCCGGGACAGGGGGTCTGAAGCTTTCTTT	CASSRDRGSEAFF
TRBD1	TRBJ1-6	once	TRBV24-1	TGTGCCACCAGTGATCGGGGACCGGGACAGAATAATTCACCCCTCCACTTT	CATSDRGPGQNNSPLHF
NA	TRBJ2-7	NA	TRBV20-1	TGCAGTGCTAGTGATAGACAGGCCGGCGCCTACGAGCAGTACTTC	CSASDRQAGAYEQYF